This passage covers 14 T cell receptor beta chains from one sample sequenced in a study of CD8 T cells in ankylosing spondylitis (dated by TCRdb to the late 2010s). General findings and caveats noted by the study authors: A TCR beta motif made up of roughly eight highly homologous amino acid variants appeared to be characteristic of blood from ankylosing spondylitis patients.

These receptors have no identified antigens. Library generation was performed with 5' RACE. Reads for this sample came from an Illumina HiSeq 2500. TCRdb reprocessed the public reads (quality trimming at Q25 with fastp, clone calling with MiXCR) and kept in-frame beta chains. All rows with the same CDR3 protein become a single entry with the most common DNA and genes. The sample table lists 800,000 to 900,000 distinct CDR3 sequences, about 11% of them with a count of one. Clones ranked in the top ten supply roughly 0.51% of the sample. The source material was blood, either unsorted or a sorted T cell fraction (not recorded which). The origin of the receptors is a male donor with ankylosing spondylitis.

This clonotype turned up a few times. This chain joins TRBV20-1 and TRBJ2-7, with 7 bases identical to TRBD1. The germline CDR1 and CDR2 sequences are DFQATT and SNEGSKA (reference sequence). This CDR3 spans 13 amino acids. The V segment lost 3 bases and the J segment 1 base; nucleotides outside the gene matches: 3. The CDR3 sequence is CSASGTASYEQYF. The CDR3 DNA reads TGCAGTGCTAGTGGGACAGCTTCCTACGAGCAGTACTTC.

This clonotype was found a few times. This sequence joins TRBV5-1 and TRBJ2-1, with 8 bases lining up with TRBD2. This CDR3 is 15 amino acids long. V was clipped by 4 bases and J by 0 bases; unmatched bases: 3. Germline V lookup: CDR1 SGHRS, CDR2 YFSETQ. The CDR3 DNA reads TGCGCCAGCAGCCGTAGCGGGGTCTCCTACAATGAGCAGTTCTTC. Its protein is CASSRSGVSYNEQFF. The variable domain in full, with the rest retrieved from reference TRBV5-1 and TRBJ2-1, is KAGVTQTPRYLIKTRGQQVTLSCSPISGHRSVSWYQQTPGQGLQFLFEYFSETQRNKGNFPGRFSGRQFSNSRSEMNVSTLELGDSALYLCASSRSGVSYNEQFFGPGTRLTVL.

Only a few counts were recorded for this clonotype. The chain joins TRBV6-8 to TRBJ2-7, with 7 bases lining up with TRBD2. The CDR3 has 22 amino acids. Germline CDR1 MNHGY, CDR2 SAAAGT. V was clipped by 0 bases and J by 3 bases; unmatched bases: 26. The CDR3 DNA reads as TGTGCCAGCAGTTACTCGGGGCTGTTCCAGCGGGACTCCTCTGTTAGGTGCTACGAGCAGTACTTC. Protein sequence: CASSYSGLFQRDSSVRCYEQYF.

Only a few counts were recorded for this clonotype. J is TRBJ2-1 and V is TRBV6-7, with D possibly being TRBD2 (6 bases). TRBV6-7 is noted as an ORF with a role that remains uncertain. V lost 2 bases to trimming and J lost 3 bases, with 14 bases between them. The CDR3 runs to 16 residues. The CDR3 here is CASSYDGRERYNEQFF. Here the CDR3 DNA reads TGTGCCAGCAGTTACGATGGCCGGGAGCGCTACAATGAGCAGTTCTTC.

This clonotype was seen more than once but under ten times. The J gene is TRBJ2-7, the V gene TRBV20-1; D uncertain. CDR1 and CDR2 from the germline V gene are DFQATT and SNEGSKA (reference sequence). The CDR3 runs to 10 residues. V was trimmed by 8 bases and J by 3 bases, leaving 8 bases between them. The DNA of the CDR3 is TGCAGTCCCGTGGACTACGAGCAGTACTTC. Translating it yields CSPVDYEQYF.

This clonotype has a count of ten or more. The chain uses TRBV7-9 and TRBJ1-2; no clear D gene. Between the trimmed V and J ends, which lost 3 bases and 2 bases, there was a span of 10 bases. Germline CDR1 SEHNR, CDR2 FQNEAQ (reference sequence). The CDR3 is 14 amino acids. The CDR3 nucleotides read TGTGCCAGCAGCTTGGGAAACGGCAACTATGGCTACACCTTC. Protein product: CASSLGNGNYGYTF. Together with reference TRBV7-9 and TRBJ1-2, the CDR3 gives the full variable domain: DTGVSQNPRHKITKRGQNVTFRCDPISEHNRLYWYRQTLGQGPEFLTYFQNEAQLEKSRLLSDRFSAERPKGSFSTLEIQRTEQGDSAMYLCASSLGNGNYGYTFGSGTRLTVV.

This clonotype was found many times. The V gene is TRBV7-2, the J gene TRBJ2-3; D gene ambiguous. Looked up from germline, CDR1 is SGHTA and CDR2 is FQGNSA. The CDR3 has 12 residues. V was trimmed by 4 bases and J by 6 bases, leaving 8 bases between them. This chain's CDR3 is CASSSWRDTQYF. CDR3 in DNA: TGTGCCAGCAGCTCATGGCGTGATACGCAGTATTTT.

This clonotype was counted only a few times. This chain connects TRBV5-1 to TRBJ2-5, with TRBD2 matching 7 bases. Germline assignment: CDR1 SGHRS and CDR2 YFSETQ. The CDR3 totals 13 residues. J was trimmed by 5 bases and V by 4 bases; bases with no gene match: 5. CDR3 sequence reads: CASSLWEGETQYF. The CDR3 bases are TGCGCCAGCAGCCTATGGGAGGGGGAGACCCAGTACTTC. Full variable domain (missing parts from reference TRBV5-1 and TRBJ2-5): KAGVTQTPRYLIKTRGQQVTLSCSPISGHRSVSWYQQTPGQGLQFLFEYFSETQRNKGNFPGRFSGRQFSNSRSEMNVSTLELGDSALYLCASSLWEGETQYFGPGTRLLVL.

This clonotype appeared a few times. The CDR3 region has the DNA TGTGCCACCAGTGATCCAGGGAGACCAAACTATGGCTACACCTTC. Amino acids: CATSDPGRPNYGYTF. The chain has TRBV24-1 and TRBJ1-2; TRBD1 is a possible D gene (5 bases). Germline CDR1 reads KGHDR; CDR2 reads SFDVKD. The CDR3 length is 15 residues. V was trimmed by 3 bases and J by 2 bases, leaving 12 bases between them.

CDR3 sequence reads: CASSDGLAFGSYNEQFF. CDR3 sequence (DNA): TGTGCCAGCAGTGACGGACTAGCTTTTGGGTCCTACAATGAGCAGTTCTTC. V and J are TRBV6-4 and TRBJ2-1; 8 bases are shared with TRBD2. Germline CDR1 is MRHNA and CDR2 is SNTAGT. This CDR3 is 17 amino acids long. V was pared by 2 bases and J by 1 base, with 7 bases of the junction left unmatched.

There are a few counts of this clonotype. This sequence joins TRBV20-1 and TRBJ2-6, with 8 nucleotides matching TRBD1. The length of the CDR3 is 14 residues. Germline V CDR1 and CDR2: DFQATT, SNEGSKA (reference sequence). The trim removed 4 bases at V and 4 bases at J, leaving 3 bases unmatched. For the CDR3, the DNA is TGCAGTGCTAACAGGGGGTTAGGGGCCAACGTCCTGACTTTC. This translates into CSANRGLGANVLTF.

V gene TRBV18 combines with J gene TRBJ1-2; 7 positions agree with TRBD1. The V segment lost 3 bases and the J segment 8 bases; nucleotides outside the gene matches: 9. The CDR3 extends over 14 amino acids. Germline V gives CDR1 KGHSH, CDR2 LQKENI. CDR3 protein: CASSPGTDLSGYTF. CDR3 nucleotides: TGTGCCAGCTCACCTGGGACAGATCTTTCGGGCTACACCTTC.

This clonotype was detected many times. The chain employs TRBV12-3 or TRBV12-4 and TRBJ2-1; 12 nucleotides agree with TRBD2. The CDR3 extends over 15 amino acids. V trimming: 6 bases; J trimming: 8 bases; junction bases outside the gene matches: 8. The CDR3 DNA sequence: TGTGCCAGCAGCCCCTGGGCTAGCGGGAGGGATGAGCAGTTCTTC. This sequence encodes CASSPWASGRDEQFF.

This clonotype was seen more than once but under ten times. The V gene is TRBV7-8, the J gene TRBJ1-2; D not resolved. The CDR3 has 13 residues. V dropped 5 bases and J dropped 4 bases, with 11 bases sitting between them. Germline assignment: CDR1 SGHVS and CDR2 FQNEAQ. For the CDR3, the DNA is TGTGCCAGCAGCCGCAGAGACTTCTATGGCTACACCTTC. It translates to CASSRRDFYGYTF.